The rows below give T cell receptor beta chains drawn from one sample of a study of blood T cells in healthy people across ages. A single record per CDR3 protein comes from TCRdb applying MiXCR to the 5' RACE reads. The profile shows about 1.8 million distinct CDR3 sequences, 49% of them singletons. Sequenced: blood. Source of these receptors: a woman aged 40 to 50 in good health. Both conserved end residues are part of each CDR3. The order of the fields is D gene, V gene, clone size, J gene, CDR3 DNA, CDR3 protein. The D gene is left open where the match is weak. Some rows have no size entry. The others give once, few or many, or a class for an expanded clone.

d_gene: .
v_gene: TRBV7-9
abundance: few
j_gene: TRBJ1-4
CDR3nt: TGTGCCAGCAACGGGGATCGTAGTGAAAAACTGTTTTTT
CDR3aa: CASNGDRSEKLFF

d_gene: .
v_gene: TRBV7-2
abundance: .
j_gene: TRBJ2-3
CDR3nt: TGTGCCAGCGAACAGCATCCGGGAAGAGGTACGCAGTATTTT
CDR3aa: CASEQHPGRGTQYF

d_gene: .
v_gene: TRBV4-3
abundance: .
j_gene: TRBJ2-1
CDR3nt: TGCGCCAGCAGCCCCCAGGCCGCCAGGAATGAGCAGTTCTTC
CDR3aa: CASSPQAARNEQFF

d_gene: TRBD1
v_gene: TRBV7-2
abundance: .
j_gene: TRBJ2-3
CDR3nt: TGTGCCAGCAGCTGGCAGGGGGTCGGCACAGATACGCAGTATTTT
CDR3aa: CASSWQGVGTDTQYF

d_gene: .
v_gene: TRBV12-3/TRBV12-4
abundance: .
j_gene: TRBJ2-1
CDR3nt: TGTGCCAGCAGTACTTTTCGGGGCGATGAGCAGTTCTTC
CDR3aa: CASSTFRGDEQFF

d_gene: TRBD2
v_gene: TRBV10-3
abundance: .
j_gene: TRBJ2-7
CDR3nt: TGTGCCATCAGTGACCCTGGGGCGGGGGACCTCTACGAGCAGTACTTC
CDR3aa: CAISDPGAGDLYEQYF

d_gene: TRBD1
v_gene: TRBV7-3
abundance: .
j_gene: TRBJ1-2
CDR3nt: TGTGCCAGCAGCTCCTGGACAGGAGATGGCTACACCTTC
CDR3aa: CASSSWTGDGYTF

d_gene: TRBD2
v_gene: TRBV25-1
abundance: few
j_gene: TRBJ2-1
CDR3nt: TGTGCCAGCAGTGATAGGACTAGGGGCAATGAGCAGTTCTTC
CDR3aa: CASSDRTRGNEQFF

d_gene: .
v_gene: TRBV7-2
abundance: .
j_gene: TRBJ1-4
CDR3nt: TGTGCCAGCAGCCCTACGAGGGGGGCGAAGGAAAAACTGTTTTTT
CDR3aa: CASSPTRGAKEKLFF

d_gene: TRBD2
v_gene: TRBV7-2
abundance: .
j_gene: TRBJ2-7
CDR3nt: TGTGCCAGCAGCCCCCGGTCGGCAGGGAGGGATGAGCAGTACTTC
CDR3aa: CASSPRSAGRDEQYF

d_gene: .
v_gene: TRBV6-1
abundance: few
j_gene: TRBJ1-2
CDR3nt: TGTGCCAGCAGCGACGTGGGGTGGGGCTACACCTTC
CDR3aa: CASSDVGWGYTF

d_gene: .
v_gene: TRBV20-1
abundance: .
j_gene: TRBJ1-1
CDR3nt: TGCAGTGCTAGTCAGCCTGGGAACACTGAAGCTTTCTTT
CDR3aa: CSASQPGNTEAFF

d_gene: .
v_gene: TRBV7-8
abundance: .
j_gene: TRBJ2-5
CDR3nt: TGTGCCAGCAGCTTACGACTGAACCGGGAGACCCAGTACTTC
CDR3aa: CASSLRLNRETQYF

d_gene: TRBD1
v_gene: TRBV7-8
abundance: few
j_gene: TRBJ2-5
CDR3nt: TGTGCCAGCACCGGACAGGGGGAGACCCAGTACTTC
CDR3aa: CASTGQGETQYF

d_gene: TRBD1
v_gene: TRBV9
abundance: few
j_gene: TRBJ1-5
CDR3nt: TGTGCCAGCAGCGTAGGAACAGGGGGTGGCAATCAGCCCCAGCATTTT
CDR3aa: CASSVGTGGGNQPQHF

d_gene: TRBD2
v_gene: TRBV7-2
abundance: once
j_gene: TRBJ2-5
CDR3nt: TGTGTCAGCAGCCGGGGGGGGCCTGAGACCCAGTACTTC
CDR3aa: CVSSRGGPETQYF

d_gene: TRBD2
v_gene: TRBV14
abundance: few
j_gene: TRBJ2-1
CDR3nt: TGTGCCAGCACCTCCCGACCTAGCGGGTTCAATGAGCAGTTCTTC
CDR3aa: CASTSRPSGFNEQFF

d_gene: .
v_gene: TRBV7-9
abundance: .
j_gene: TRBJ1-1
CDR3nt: TGTGCCAGCACCTTCGGGGGGTGGAACACTGAAGCTTTCTTT
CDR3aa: CASTFGGWNTEAFF

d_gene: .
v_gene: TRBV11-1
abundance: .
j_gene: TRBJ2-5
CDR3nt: TGTGCCAGCAGCACCCCCCGGGGTCGGGAGACCCAGTACTTC
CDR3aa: CASSTPRGRETQYF

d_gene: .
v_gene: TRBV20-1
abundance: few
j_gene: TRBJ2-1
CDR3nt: TGCAGTGCTAGAGATAATGGGGGCTCCTACAATGAGCAGTTCTTC
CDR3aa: CSARDNGGSYNEQFF

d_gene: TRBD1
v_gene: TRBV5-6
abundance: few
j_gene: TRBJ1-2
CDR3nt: TGTGCCAGCAGCTGGTGGGACAGGGGATTCGCTGGCTACACCTTC
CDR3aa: CASSWWDRGFAGYTF

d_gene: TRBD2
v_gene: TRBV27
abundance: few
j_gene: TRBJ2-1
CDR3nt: TGTGCCAGCAGTTTATCGTTCCTGGGCGGGGGGTTCGATGAGCAGTTCTTC
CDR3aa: CASSLSFLGGGFDEQFF

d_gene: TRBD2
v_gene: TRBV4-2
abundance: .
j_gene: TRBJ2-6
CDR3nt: TGTGCCAGCAGCCCGGGACTAGTCGATTCTGGGGCCAACGTCCTGACTTTC
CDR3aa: CASSPGLVDSGANVLTF

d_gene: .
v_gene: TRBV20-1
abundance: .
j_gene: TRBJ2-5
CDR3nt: TGCAGTGCTAGGAGGCCCCGCAATGAGCAGTACTTC
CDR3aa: CSARRPRNEQYF

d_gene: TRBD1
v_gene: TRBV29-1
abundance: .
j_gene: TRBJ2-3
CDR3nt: TGCAGCGTGCTACTACAGGGGACAGATACGCAGTATTTT
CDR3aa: CSVLLQGTDTQYF

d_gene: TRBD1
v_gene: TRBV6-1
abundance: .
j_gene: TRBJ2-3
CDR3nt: TGTGCCAGCAGCCCGACCTTAGGACAGGGGAGCACAGATACGCAGTATTTT
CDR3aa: CASSPTLGQGSTDTQYF

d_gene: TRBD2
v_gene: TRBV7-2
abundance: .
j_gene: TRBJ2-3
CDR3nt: TGTGCCAGCGAACTAGCGGGTTCAGATACGCAGTATTTT
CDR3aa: CASELAGSDTQYF